This TCR beta chain was sequenced in a study of T-cell memory formation after mild COVID-19. V lost 6 bases to trimming and J lost 3 bases; unmatched junction nucleotides: 9. The CDR3 contains 16 residues. From germline, CDR1 is MNHEY and CDR2 SVGEGT. TCRdb ran MiXCR on the 5' RACE reads and lists one entry per CDR3 protein. Altogether roughly 560,000 distinct CDR3 sequences are present, roughly 20% being singletons, with the ten largest covering about an eighth. The sample was PBMCs or a T cell subset sorted from them (not recorded which). This TCR came from an adult woman who had mild COVID-19 (a few samples of this study predate the infection). Cell type and time point are not known. The chain carries TRBV6-2 or TRBV6-3 and TRBJ2-1; 9 nucleotides agree with TRBD2. The CDR3 region is CASRGRLAENYNEQFF. CDR3 DNA sequence: TGTGCCAGCAGAGGACGACTAGCGGAGAACTACAATGAGCAGTTCTTC.